This T cell receptor beta chain was retrieved from a study of cytomegalovirus exposure and HLA in healthy donors (dated by TCRdb to 2015 to 2018). The study in broad terms: An earlier analysis of roughly 500 of the donors reported 250 to 350 Gb of sequence data and around 120 million unique TCR beta sequences from around 200 million T cells. Roughly 290 gigabases of sequencing data and roughly 81 million unique TCR sequences made up an early release that covered 500 to 650 HLA-typed donors. The genetic ancestry cluster associated with self-reported Caucasian donors included about 81% of the 300 to 400 genotyped donors. The aim of the study was to test whether cataloging public T cell receptors could identify signatures of past pathogen exposure. The study used immunosequencing to profile the T cell repertoires of 600 to 850 subjects and linked those repertoires to cytomegalovirus serostatus. Besides the first cohort of approximately 710 subjects, a separate validation cohort made up of 90 to 150 different subjects was used. To predict cytomegalovirus infection status, the study combined high-throughput TCR immunosequencing, statistical association of individual TCRs with disease status, and machine learning. In a later analysis, previously published TCR beta repertoires from roughly 710 donors were re-analyzed and high-resolution HLA genotyping was added so that TCR occurrence patterns could be studied. Rather than using new phenotypic data, the later analysis identified candidate immune exposures from TCR beta sequences and from how often those sequences occurred across donors. In an earlier analysis of 500 to 650 of the donors, high-throughput TCR beta sequencing was used to judge whether each TCR beta V gene segment behaved as functional or pseudogenic. Alongside the repertoire data, information on donor age, sex, ethnicity and CMV serostatus was compiled. Genome-wide SNP genotypes for about three fifths of the roughly 670 donors were used in a later genetic analysis, which treated that subset as a discovery cohort. All discovery cohort repertoires had been generated using a single sequencing platform. HLA typing covered class I and class II loci at four-digit resolution. The number of donors typed differed by locus, with about 629-640 for A, B, C, DRB1 and DQB1, more than 500 for DQA1, 600 to 610 for DPA1, and under 490 for DPB1. Because of strong linkage in the cohort, roughly five DR-DQ haplotypes were treated as single units for association and clustering. Among almost 400 genotyped donors of the cohort, an average of around 240,000 unique TCR beta nucleotide sequences were sequenced per donor, about a sixth of them non-productive.

With regard to this clone: The antigen it recognizes is unknown. Within one base of it there is no much larger clone, and no base qualities were kept.

Inclusive of the bounding cysteine and phenylalanine, the CDR3 is 14 residues long. The entry retains the CDR3 DNA only, 42 bases that are in frame from base 1. Clipping removes 8 bases from V and 5 bases from J, with 11 as the unmatched junction base count. According to the germline V gene, CDR1 reads LGHNA and CDR2 reads YSLEER. In total, 500 to 700 healthy bone marrow donors made up the cohort. At the time of sampling, every cohort member was nominally healthy, though immune exposures that went unrecorded were likely present. The donor was CMV seropositive and belonged to the group of 250 to 300 seropositive cohort members. Each donor provided a peripheral blood sample, and peripheral blood mononuclear cells were used for TCR beta sequencing. The Qiagen DNeasy Blood Extraction Kit was used to extract genomic DNA from the blood cell samples. Library creation used the immunoSEQ multiplex PCR assay. The multiplex PCR relied on a mix of 60 forward primers for TCR Vbeta segments and 13 reverse primers for TCR Jbeta segments. A multiplex PCR assay on genomic DNA amplified the CDR3 region of rearranged TCR beta genes. Amplified TCR beta libraries were sequenced as 87-base-pair reads on the Illumina HiSeq System. In the source study's methods: In a later analysis, roughly 80 million unique TCR beta chains were counted across the roughly 670 repertoires, and some 10 million of these chains were shared by at least two donors. A nearest-neighbor algorithm error-corrected the raw reads and collapsed the reads into unique sequences, merging closely related sequences to remove PCR and sequencing errors. To assign V, D and J gene segments, CDR3 sequences were aligned to IMGT reference sequences. For a sequence to be retained, a match of at least six nucleotides to both a V gene segment and a J gene segment was required. A rearrangement counted as productive if the CDR3 had no stop codons and remained in frame with V and J, and every other rearrangement counted as non-productive. Following IMGT convention, CDR3 was defined as the stretch from the second conserved V-encoded cysteine to the conserved J-encoded phenylalanine. Sequences without an unambiguous match to a single V gene segment were excluded from the earlier analysis of about 600 of the donors. An earlier analysis of several hundred of the donors called V segments functional above 56.7% productive rearrangements and segregating when the between-donor standard deviation exceeded 5%. To diagnose cytomegalovirus status from the catalog of TCR beta chain sequences, a statistical classification framework was built. In a later analysis, V and J genes were assigned by comparing TCR nucleotide sequences against IMGT/GENE-DB human TR gene sequences. The TCRdist pipeline was used in a later analysis to assign CDR3 sequences and most-parsimonious VDJ recombination scenarios. In a later analysis, each TCR beta chain was defined by its CDR3 amino acid sequence together with its V-gene family, and reads lacking a unique V-gene family were excluded. To address suspected cross-contamination and a sequencing artifact, a later analysis removed under 600 highly shared, low-generation-probability nucleotide sequences. A later analysis calculated a clonal expansion index for each public chain from normalized within-repertoire ranks of inferred template counts. In a later analysis, generation probabilities were computed using a VDJ recombination model fitted to out-of-frame rearrangements, and the results were checked against IGoR. Hypergeometric tests were used in a later analysis to score TCR-TCR, TCR-HLA and TCR-CMV co-occurrence, with a repertoire-size bias correction applied to the TCR pairs. In a later analysis, false discovery rates were estimated by permuting HLA or CMV assignments 20 times. In a later analysis, co-occurring TCRs were grouped with DBSCAN, and TCRdist sequence similarity was added when clustering was performed within HLA-allele-positive subsets. Repertoires with fewer than 30,000 or more than 120,000 public chains, plus five repertoires with anomalous nucleotide sharing, were excluded from co-occurrence clustering. TCRdb limited this immuneACCESS table to in-frame rearrangements with V and J called. A share of clones is missing; checked studies link under half to unresolved V genes, and the rest is unexplained. From that table come the V and J calls and clone size; the DNA was used to work out D and trimming. The sample records some 130,000 clones, more than 70% of which are singletons. The top ten clones comprise approximately 4% of the sample.

The study at large found these results: Because counts were too low, 15 to 20 rarely observed V segments, including chromosome 9 orphons, were excluded from the earlier analysis of 500 to 700 of the donors. According to a later analysis, parvovirus B19, influenza, CMV and Epstein-Barr virus appeared linked to several top co-occurrence clusters. Most TCR sequences were seen in very few donors, while some public TCRs were found in many individuals. A later genetic analysis associated a missense DCLRE1C variant with V-gene and J-gene trimming of TCR beta chains, and an independent cohort replicated the association. The cohort was sequenced for TCR beta chains only, and without alpha or paired-chain data the features that could be detected were limited. The classifier was reported to diagnose cytomegalovirus status with high specificity and sensitivity in both the original and validation cohorts. A few of the identified cytomegalovirus-associated TCR beta chains were confirmed in vitro to be specific for cytomegalovirus antigens. Presence/absence analyses assumed roughly uniform sequencing depth across donors, an assumption that may not hold. Some IMGT-functional V segments, including TRBV6-2 and TRBV6-3, could not be told apart with the 87-base-pair reads, so those segments were excluded. The study gave a list of some 150 TCR beta chains associated with cytomegalovirus. According to the authors, the approach could potentially be generalized to other disease states and immunological phenotypes. Assigning TCR associations to individual alleles was difficult when HLA alleles, especially DR and DQ, strongly co-occurred. Compared with the approximately 700-donor mean, donors in an Asian-associated ancestry cluster had fewer N-insertions in productive TCRs, according to a later genetic analysis. Broadly in line with IMGT annotations, most TCR beta V segments showed up in productive rearrangements about 90% or about 30% of the time in an earlier analysis of a few hundred of the donors. A group of highly shared sequence variants was considered likely to be a technical artifact of the sequencing pipeline. CMV serostatus was the only immune exposure information available for the cohort. A later analysis found that HLA-associated TCR beta chains were more clonally expanded and had lower generation probabilities than equally common non-associated chains. Linkage disequilibrium might explain the correlated functional status among segregating V segments, but an unknown experimental factor could not be ruled out. Most CMV-associated TCR beta chains appeared to be HLA-restricted in a later analysis, and the HLA associations seemed to be driven largely by CMV exposure. In a later analysis, TCR association rates were found to vary across HLA loci, with the most associated TCRs seen for DRB1 alleles and the fewest for HLA-C alleles. In a later analysis, some 17,000 TCR beta sequences were associated with specific HLA alleles at a false discovery rate of 0.05. Because HLA typing was missing for some donors at each locus, association tests included only the typed subset. A further reported finding was that TCR beta sequences accurately predicted the HLA-A and HLA-B alleles for most subjects in the first cohort.

This clonotype originated in a man in his fifties in good health and CMV-seropositive. Material: PBMCs. This sequence uses TRBV4-3 and TRBJ1-2, and 7 junctional nucleotides match TRBD1. The CDR3 protein is CASSPGGRGYGYTF. The nucleotide sequence is given as TGCGCCAGCTCACCAGGGGGACGGGGGTATGGCTACACCTTC.